This T cell receptor beta chain came from a study of blood T cells in healthy people across ages. Alongside a J-beta primer mix, a sample-barcoded 5' primer served in a second PCR lasting about 7 to 11 cycles. Any given sample supplied a minimum of 2.5 million CDR3-containing paired-end reads. One entry per CDR3 protein, called by TCRdb with MiXCR from the 5' RACE reads. The sample lists about 1.4 million distinct CDR3 sequences; approximately 60% were seen once. The V gene end was trimmed by 0 bases and the J gene end by 2 bases; junction bases not matched to a gene: 6. The CDR3 extends over 15 amino acids. Germline CDR1 is DFQATT and CDR2 is SNEGSKA (reference sequence).

The V gene is TRBV20-1, the J gene TRBJ2-5, with 7 bases matching TRBD1. The TCR was taken from a man aged 18 to 29 in good health. The sequencing sample was made of blood. The CDR3 DNA sequence: TGCAGTGCTAGAGATTCCGGGACAGCGCAAGAGACCCAGTACTTC. This translates into CSARDSGTAQETQYF.